The sequence of this TCR beta chain was determined in a study of technical replicates of blood from a handful of donors. Per germline, CDR1 LNHDA and CDR2 SQIVND (reference sequence). V lost 3 bases, J lost 4 bases, and 10 bases lay in between. The CDR3 has 13 amino acids. Here immunoSEQ multiplex PCR was the method, and the copy in TCRdb shows in-frame clones only, minus some. The sample includes under 95,000 clones, about 94% seen only once; the top ten take approximately 0.25%. The sequenced sample consisted of T cells isolated from PBMCs. This receptor was obtained from a human donor in good health. The rearrangement joins TRBV19 to TRBJ2-7, with D possibly being TRBD1 (6 bases). DNA of the CDR3: TGTGCCAGTAGTATTGCGGACAGATACGAGCAGTACTTC. Encoded protein: CASSIADRYEQYF.